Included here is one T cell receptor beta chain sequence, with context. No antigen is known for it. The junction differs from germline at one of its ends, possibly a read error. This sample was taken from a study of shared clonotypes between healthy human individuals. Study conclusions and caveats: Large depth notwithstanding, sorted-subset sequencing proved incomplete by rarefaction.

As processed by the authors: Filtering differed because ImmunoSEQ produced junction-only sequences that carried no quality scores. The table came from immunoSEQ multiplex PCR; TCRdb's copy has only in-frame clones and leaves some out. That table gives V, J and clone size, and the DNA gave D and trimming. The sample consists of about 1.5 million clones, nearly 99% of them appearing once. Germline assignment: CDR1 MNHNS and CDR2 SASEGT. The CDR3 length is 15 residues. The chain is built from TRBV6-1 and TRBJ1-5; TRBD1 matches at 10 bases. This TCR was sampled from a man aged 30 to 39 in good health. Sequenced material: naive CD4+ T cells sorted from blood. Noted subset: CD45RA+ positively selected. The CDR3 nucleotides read TGCACCGGGACAGGGGACCAGCGTGGCAATCAGCCCCAGCATTTT. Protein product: CTGTGDQRGNQPQHF.